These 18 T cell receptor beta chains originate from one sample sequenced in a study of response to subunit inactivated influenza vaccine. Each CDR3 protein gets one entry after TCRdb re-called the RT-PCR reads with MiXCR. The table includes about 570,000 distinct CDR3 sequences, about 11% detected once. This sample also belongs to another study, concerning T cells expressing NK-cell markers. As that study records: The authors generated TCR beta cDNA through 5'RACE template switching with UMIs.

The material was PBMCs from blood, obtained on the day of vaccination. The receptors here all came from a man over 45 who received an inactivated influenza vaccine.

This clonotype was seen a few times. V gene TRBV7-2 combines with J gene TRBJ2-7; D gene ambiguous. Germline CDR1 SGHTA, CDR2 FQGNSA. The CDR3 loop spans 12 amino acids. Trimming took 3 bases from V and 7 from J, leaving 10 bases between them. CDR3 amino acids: CASSFDWREQYF. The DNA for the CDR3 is TGTGCCAGCAGCTTTGACTGGCGTGAGCAGTACTTC.

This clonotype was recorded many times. The CDR3 region has the DNA TGTGCCAGCAGTACCCCGTCACGTTCCCCTGGCTACACCTTC. Amino acid sequence: CASSTPSRSPGYTF. The V call is TRBV28, the J call TRBJ1-2; D unclear. Looked up from germline, CDR1 is MDHEN and CDR2 is SYDVKM. Between the trimmed V and J ends, which lost 5 bases and 7 bases, there was a span of 17 bases. This CDR3 contains 14 residues.

The CDR3 DNA follows: TGTGCCAGCAGTCAGACCGGGACCCCCGTCAATGAGCAGTTCTTC. Protein product: CASSQTGTPVNEQFF. The chain links TRBV12-3 or TRBV12-4 to TRBJ2-1; D assignment may be TRBD1 or TRBD2 (5 bases each). The CDR3 contains 15 residues. Deletions cut 5 bases from V and 6 bases from J, with 17 bases between.

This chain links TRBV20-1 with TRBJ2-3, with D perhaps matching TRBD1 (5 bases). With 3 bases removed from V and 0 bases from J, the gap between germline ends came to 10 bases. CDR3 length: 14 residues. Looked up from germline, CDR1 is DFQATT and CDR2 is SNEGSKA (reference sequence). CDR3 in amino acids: CSARAQESTDTQYF. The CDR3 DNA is TGCAGTGCTAGGGCACAGGAAAGCACAGATACGCAGTATTTT.

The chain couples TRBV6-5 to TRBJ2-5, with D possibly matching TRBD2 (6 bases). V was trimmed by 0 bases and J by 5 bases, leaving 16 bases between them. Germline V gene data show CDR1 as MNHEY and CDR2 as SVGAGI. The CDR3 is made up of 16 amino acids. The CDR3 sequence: CASSYSRDWGSETQYF. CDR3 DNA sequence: TGTGCCAGCAGTTACTCGAGGGACTGGGGGTCGGAGACCCAGTACTTC.

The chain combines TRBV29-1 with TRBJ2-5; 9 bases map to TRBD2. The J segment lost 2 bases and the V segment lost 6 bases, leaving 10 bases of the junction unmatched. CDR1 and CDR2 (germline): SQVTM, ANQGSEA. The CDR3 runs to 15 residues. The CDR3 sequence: CSVGMGSGGQETQYF. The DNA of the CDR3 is TGCAGCGTGGGGATGGGTAGCGGGGGTCAAGAGACCCAGTACTTC.

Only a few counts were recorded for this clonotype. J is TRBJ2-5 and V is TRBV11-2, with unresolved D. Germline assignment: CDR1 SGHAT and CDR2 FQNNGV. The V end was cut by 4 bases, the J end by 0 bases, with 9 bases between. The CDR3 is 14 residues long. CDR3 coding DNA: TGTGCCAGCAGCTCCTTGACATACCAAGAGACCCAGTACTTC. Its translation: CASSSLTYQETQYF.

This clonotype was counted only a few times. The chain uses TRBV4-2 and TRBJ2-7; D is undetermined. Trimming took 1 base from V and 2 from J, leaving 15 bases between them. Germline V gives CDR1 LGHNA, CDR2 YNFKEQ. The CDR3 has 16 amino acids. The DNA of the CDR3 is TGTGCCAGCAGCCAAGTAGGCAGGATCCCCCCCTACGAGCAGTACTTC. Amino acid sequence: CASSQVGRIPPYEQYF.

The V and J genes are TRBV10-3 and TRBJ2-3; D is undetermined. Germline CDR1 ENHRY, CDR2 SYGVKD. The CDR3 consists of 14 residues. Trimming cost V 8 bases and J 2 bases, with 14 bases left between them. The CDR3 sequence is CAIATPGATDTQYF. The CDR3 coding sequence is TGTGCCATCGCTACCCCAGGAGCCACAGATACGCAGTATTTT.

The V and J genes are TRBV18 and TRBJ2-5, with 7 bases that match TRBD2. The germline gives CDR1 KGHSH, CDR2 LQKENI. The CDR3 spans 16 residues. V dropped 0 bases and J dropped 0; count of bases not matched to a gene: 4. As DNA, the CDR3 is TGTGCCAGCTCACCACCGACTAGCAGTCACCAAGAGACCCAGTACTTC. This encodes CASSPPTSSHQETQYF.

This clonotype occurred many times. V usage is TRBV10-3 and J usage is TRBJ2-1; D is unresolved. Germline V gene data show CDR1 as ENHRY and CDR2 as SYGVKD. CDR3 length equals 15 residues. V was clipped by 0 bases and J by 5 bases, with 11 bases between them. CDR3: CAISESASRHNEQFF. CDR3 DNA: TGTGCCATCAGTGAGTCCGCTTCTAGACACAATGAGCAGTTCTTC.

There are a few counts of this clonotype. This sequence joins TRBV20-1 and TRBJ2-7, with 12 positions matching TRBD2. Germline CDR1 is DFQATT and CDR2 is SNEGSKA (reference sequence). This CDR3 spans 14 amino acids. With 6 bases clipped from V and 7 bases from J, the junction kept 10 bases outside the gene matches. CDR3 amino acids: CSAKKLAGGGEQYF. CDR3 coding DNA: TGCAGTGCCAAAAAGCTAGCGGGAGGGGGTGAGCAGTACTTC.

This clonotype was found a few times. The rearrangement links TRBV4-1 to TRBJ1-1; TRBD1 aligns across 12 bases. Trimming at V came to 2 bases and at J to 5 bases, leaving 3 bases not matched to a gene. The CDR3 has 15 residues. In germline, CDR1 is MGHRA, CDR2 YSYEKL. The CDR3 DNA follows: TGCGCCAGCAGCCAACCGGGACAGGGGGCGACTGAAGCTTTCTTT. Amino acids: CASSQPGQGATEAFF.

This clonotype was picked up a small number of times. CDR3 protein: CASNPALISYEQYF. For the CDR3, the DNA is TGTGCCAGCAATCCAGCCTTAATAAGTTACGAGCAGTACTTC. This chain uses TRBV28 with TRBJ2-7; D gene uncertain. The CDR3 runs to 14 residues. V was pared by 7 bases and J by 4 bases, with 17 bases between. Germline V gene sequence: CDR1 MDHEN, CDR2 SYDVKM.

The CDR3 DNA is TGTGCCAGCAGTCAGGGTATGGGCAATCAGCCCCAGCATTTT. Protein sequence: CASSQGMGNQPQHF. The rearrangement links TRBV6-2 or TRBV6-3 to TRBJ1-5, with D perhaps matching TRBD1 (5 bases). Trimming took off 5 bases at V and 2 bases at J, with 10 bases between the two ends. The CDR3 is 14 residues long. The germline V gene has CDR1 MNHEY and CDR2 SVGEGT.

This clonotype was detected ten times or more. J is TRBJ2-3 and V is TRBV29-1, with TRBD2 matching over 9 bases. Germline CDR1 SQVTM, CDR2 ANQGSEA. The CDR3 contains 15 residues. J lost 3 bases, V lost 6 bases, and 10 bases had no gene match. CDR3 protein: CSVRGTSTRTDTQYF. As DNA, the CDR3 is TGCAGCGTACGCGGGACTAGCACAAGGACAGATACGCAGTATTTT.

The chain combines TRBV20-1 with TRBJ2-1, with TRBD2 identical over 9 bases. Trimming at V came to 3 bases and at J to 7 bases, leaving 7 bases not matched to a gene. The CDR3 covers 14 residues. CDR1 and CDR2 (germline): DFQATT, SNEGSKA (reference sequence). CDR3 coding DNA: TGCAGTGCTAGCCCGATAGCGGGAGTTAATGAGCAGTTCTTC. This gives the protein CSASPIAGVNEQFF.

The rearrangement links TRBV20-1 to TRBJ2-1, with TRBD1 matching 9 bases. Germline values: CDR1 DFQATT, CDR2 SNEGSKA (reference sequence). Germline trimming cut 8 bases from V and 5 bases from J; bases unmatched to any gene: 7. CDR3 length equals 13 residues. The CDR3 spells CSPRDRVDNEQFF. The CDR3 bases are TGCAGTCCCCGGGACAGGGTTGACAATGAGCAGTTCTTC.